The 23 T cell receptor beta chains given below trace back to one sample, sequenced in a study of prognosis after radiotherapy for stage I lung cancer. Amplicons of TCR beta CDR3 were generated from genomic DNA by two-round multiplex PCR. Specific primers for each TRBV and TRBJ gene were what first-round PCR used. MiXCR, applied by TCRdb to the multiplex PCR reads, yields one record per CDR3 protein. Of roughly 26,000 distinct CDR3 sequences listed, 25% to 30% are singletons. The material sequenced was PBMCs, taken before or after stereotactic body radiation therapy (not recorded which). These receptors were obtained from a donor over 45 with non-small cell lung cancer.

The chain joins TRBV15 to TRBJ1-1, with 10 positions matching TRBD1. V lost 2 bases, J lost 6 bases, and 9 bases stayed unmatched. The CDR3 has 16 amino acids. Germline V CDR1 and CDR2: LNHNV, YYDKDF (reference sequence). Here the CDR3 reads CATSRYPGTGDSEAFF. In DNA, the CDR3 is TGTGCCACCAGCAGATATCCCGGGACAGGGGATTCTGAAGCTTTCTTT.

This chain connects TRBV24-1 to TRBJ2-3; 9 nucleotides align to TRBD2. The germline V gene has CDR1 KGHDR and CDR2 SFDVKD. The J segment lost 2 bases and the V segment lost 8 bases, leaving 4 bases of the junction unmatched. The CDR3 sequence is 14 residues long. The CDR3 nucleotides read TGTGCCACCATTCTAGCGGGATTCACAGATACGCAGTATTTT. Protein sequence: CATILAGFTDTQYF.

This chain uses TRBV19 with TRBJ2-1; possibly TRBD1 or TRBD2 for D (5 bases each). The germline V gene encodes CDR1 LNHDA and CDR2 SQIVND (reference sequence). V was pared by 8 bases and J by 3 bases, with 14 bases between. This CDR3 comprises 14 residues. DNA for the CDR3: TGTGCCAGTGGGAGACAGAGAAGCTACAATGAGCAGTTCTTC. It yields the protein CASGRQRSYNEQFF.

Many counts were recorded for this clonotype. This rearrangement joins TRBV30 to TRBJ1-3, with a tentative D call TRBD1 (5 bases). The germline V gene has CDR1 GTSNPN and CDR2 SVGIG (reference sequence). CDR3 length: 13 amino acids. Trimming removed 3 bases from V and 2 bases from J, with 8 bases in between. The CDR3 reads CAWRPGAGNTIYF. The CDR3 DNA follows: TGTGCCTGGAGACCGGGGGCTGGAAACACCATATATTTT.

This clonotype has a count of ten or more. The rearrangement links TRBV19 to TRBJ2-6; no clear D. The CDR3 is made up of 14 amino acids. The V end lost 6 bases, the J end lost 3 bases, and 9 bases lay between the germline ends. Germline CDR1 and CDR2: LNHDA and SQIVND (reference sequence). Here the CDR3 DNA reads TGTGCCAGTAGGGGCCTCGATGGGGCCAACGTCCTGACTTTC. It yields the protein CASRGLDGANVLTF.

This clonotype has ten or more counts. The chain uses TRBV2 and TRBJ1-4; D call uncertain. Trimming took 5 bases from V and 13 from J, leaving 14 bases between them. CDR1 and CDR2 from the germline V gene are SNHLY and FYNNEI. This CDR3 comprises 12 residues. The CDR3 DNA sequence: TGTGCCAGCAGTCCTGCCGAAATTGTACTGTTTTTT. This encodes CASSPAEIVLFF.

This clonotype has at least ten counts. The CDR3 region is CASSAGGADTGELFF. The CDR3 bases are TGTGCCAGCAGCGCAGGGGGCGCTGACACCGGGGAGCTGTTTTTT. V gene TRBV5-4 combines with J gene TRBJ2-2; 8 nucleotides match TRBD1. The CDR3 extends over 15 amino acids. CDR1 is SGHNT and CDR2 is YYREEE in the germline V gene (reference sequence). V gave up 4 bases and J gave up 3 bases; unmatched junction bases: 5.

This clonotype has a count of ten or more. This sequence joins TRBV11-2 and TRBJ2-2; D not resolved. This CDR3 comprises 13 residues. From germline, CDR1 is SGHAT and CDR2 FQNNGV. Between the trimmed V and J ends, which lost 3 bases and 4 bases, there was a span of 6 bases. CDR3 region: CASSFTATGELFF. The CDR3 DNA reads TGTGCCAGCAGCTTTACAGCCACCGGGGAGCTGTTTTTT.

The chain has TRBV20-1 and TRBJ2-2; no clear D gene. The CDR3 covers 14 residues. Trimming shortened V by 3 bases and J by 2 bases, and 10 bases separated the two germline ends. Germline CDR1 DFQATT, CDR2 SNEGSKA (reference sequence). CDR3 coding DNA: TGCAGTGCTAGTCGATCCCTCAACACCGGGGAGCTGTTTTTT. It codes for CSASRSLNTGELFF.

A word on this clonotype: The junction shows a germline mismatch at one end, possibly a read error. The chain combines TRBV12-3 or TRBV12-4 with TRBJ2-2; the D gene is possibly TRBD2 (6 bases). The CDR3 is made up of 15 amino acids. DNA for the CDR3: TGTGCCAGCAGTTCCCGCGGGGTGAACACCTGGGAGCTGTTTTTT. It translates to CASSSRGVNTWELFF.

This clonotype was observed many times. This sequence joins TRBV14 and TRBJ1-6; 9 bases fit TRBD1. The CDR3 extends over 17 amino acids. The V and J ends lost 0 bases and 8 bases, in that order; junction bases with no gene match: 8. Germline CDR1 and CDR2: SGHDN and FVKESK. The CDR3 is CASSQDFRTGDYSPLHF. CDR3 nucleotides: TGTGCCAGCAGCCAAGACTTCAGGACAGGGGATTATTCACCCCTCCACTTT.

This clonotype has only one observation. This chain connects TRBV28 to TRBJ1-6; D possibly corresponds to TRBD1 (6 bases). The CDR3 consists of 13 residues. Germline assignment: CDR1 MDHEN and CDR2 SYDVKM. V was trimmed by 11 bases and J by 6 bases, leaving 14 bases between them. CDR3 in amino acids: CASSLGGNSPLHF. The DNA for the CDR3 is TGTGCCTCCTCATTAGGGGGTAATTCACCCCTCCACTTT.

This clonotype came up many times. The chain carries TRBV6-1 and TRBJ1-2; D ambiguous. Germline CDR1 is MNHNS and CDR2 is SASEGT. Between the trimmed V and J ends, which lost 6 bases and 0 bases, there was a span of 20 bases. The CDR3 loop spans 17 amino acids. CDR3 loop: CASSRWVQASANYGYTF. In DNA form, the CDR3 reads TGTGCCAGCAGCAGATGGGTTCAGGCATCAGCTAACTATGGCTACACCTTC.

In its sample, this clonotype was seen many times. The chain links TRBV6-1 to TRBJ1-1, with a possible D match to TRBD1 (6 bases). The CDR3 is 13 residues long. V was cut by 0 bases and J by 5 bases, with 7 bases left in between. From germline, CDR1 is MNHNS and CDR2 SASEGT. The CDR3, as DNA: TGTGCCAGCAGTGAAGCCAGGGGAACTGAAGCTTTCTTT. The encoded protein is CASSEARGTEAFF.

This clonotype was detected ten times or more. V and J are TRBV6-1 and TRBJ1-1; 8 bases are shared with TRBD1. V lost 7 bases and J lost 5; bases outside the gene matches: 3. The CDR3 contains 12 residues. The germline CDR1 and CDR2 sequences are MNHNS and SASEGT. CDR3 DNA: TGTGCCAGCATGAACAGGGGGACTGAAGCTTTCTTT. Residues: CASMNRGTEAFF.

This clonotype was detected a few times. With a far larger clone one base away, a read error is the likely cause. This rearrangement joins TRBV6-2 or TRBV6-3 to TRBJ1-6; TRBD1 aligns across 7 bases. This CDR3 has 15 residues. V lost 0 bases, J lost 7 bases, and 3 bases stayed unmatched. Germline CDR1 and CDR2: MNHEY and SVGEGT. The CDR3 DNA reads TGTGCCAGCAGTTACTCTGGGACAGTGAATTCACCCCTCCACTTT. The encoded protein is CASSYSGTVNSPLHF.

This clonotype was recorded many times. V is TRBV7-8 and J is TRBJ1-1, with D hard to call. Trimming shortened V by 0 bases and J by 1 base, and 3 bases separated the two germline ends. The CDR3 is made up of 13 amino acids. Germline assignment: CDR1 SGHVS and CDR2 FQNEAQ. CDR3 sequence reads: CASSLAGNTEAFF. As DNA, the CDR3 is TGTGCCAGCAGCTTAGCCGGGAACACTGAAGCTTTCTTT.

This clonotype counts as medium-sized. This sequence joins TRBV5-4 and TRBJ2-7; D is ambiguous. Germline V gene data show CDR1 as SGHNT and CDR2 as YYREEE (reference sequence). Trimming left V 4 bases short and J 2 bases short, with 10 bases between. The CDR3 has 13 residues. The CDR3 coding sequence is TGTGCCAGCAGCGTGAGGAAAACCTACGAGCAGTACTTC. The encoded protein is CASSVRKTYEQYF.

Ten or more counts support this clonotype. The gene calls are TRBV6-1 and TRBJ1-5, with D perhaps matching TRBD1 (5 bases). V dropped 8 bases and J dropped 7 bases, with 18 bases sitting between them. This CDR3 region has 14 residues. In germline, CDR1 is MNHNS, CDR2 SASEGT. The CDR3 here is CASQSSGTGQPQHF. CDR3 DNA sequence: TGTGCCAGCCAGTCCTCAGGTACAGGACAGCCCCAGCATTTT.

Of note for this clonotype: At one of its ends the junction is not consistent with the germline gene, which may arise from a read error. Here the CDR3 reads CASSHGLAPGTDTQYF. The CDR3 DNA sequence: TGTGCTAGCAGCCACGGACTGGCACCAGGCACAGATACGCAGTATTTT. The chain carries TRBV7-7 and TRBJ2-3, with D possibly TRBD2 on 5 matching bases. CDR3 length: 16 residues. Germline-derived CDR1 and CDR2 are SSHAT and FNYEAQ (reference sequence). The full variable domain, completed using reference TRBV7-7 and TRBJ2-3, is GAGVSQSPRYKVTKRGQDVTLRCDPISSHATLYWYQQALGQGPEFLTYFNYEAQPDKSGLPSDRFSAERPEGSISTLTIQRTEQRDSAMYRCASSHGLAPGTDTQYFGPGTRLTVL.

This rearrangement joins TRBV7-9 to TRBJ2-5, with D possibly matching TRBD2 (7 bases). The V end lost 6 bases, the J end lost 11 bases, and 25 bases lay between the germline ends. The CDR3 extends over 15 amino acids. CDR1 and CDR2 (germline): SEHNR, FQNEAQ (reference sequence). In DNA, the CDR3 is TGTGCCAGCAGATTACCGGGACTCACCGGGGGGACACAGTACTTC. It yields the protein CASRLPGLTGGTQYF. Looking up the rest from reference TRBV7-9 and TRBJ2-5 gives the full variable domain: DTGVSQNPRHKITKRGQNVTFRCDPISEHNRLYWYRQTLGQGPEFLTYFQNEAQLEKSRLLSDRFSAERPKGSFSTLEIQRTEQGDSAMYLCASRLPGLTGGTQYFGPGTRLLVL.

This clonotype was detected ten times or more. The CDR3: CASKASGSTDTQYF. Written as DNA, the CDR3 is TGTGCCAGTAAGGCTAGCGGGAGCACAGATACGCAGTATTTT. The chain carries TRBV19 and TRBJ2-3; 8 nucleotides line up with TRBD2. The germline V gene has CDR1 LNHDA and CDR2 SQIVND (reference sequence). The CDR3 contains 14 residues. After removal of 7 bases from V and 0 bases from J, the junction contained 3 bases not matched to a gene. The full variable domain, rest sourced from reference TRBV19 and TRBJ2-3, is DGGITQSPKYLFRKEGQNVTLSCEQNLNHDAMYWYRQDPGQGLRLIYYSQIVNDFQKGDIAEGYSVSREKKESFPLTVTSAQKNPTAFYLCASKASGSTDTQYFGPGTRLTVL.

This clonotype was detected ten times or more. The chain recombines TRBV4-2 with TRBJ2-3; 10 nucleotides align to TRBD2. The CDR3 has 17 amino acids. CDR1 and CDR2 from the germline V gene are LGHNA and YNFKEQ. The ends lost 2 bases at V and 1 base at J; junction bases unmatched: 6. In nucleotides, the CDR3 is TGTGCCAGCAGCCAACGCGGACTAGCGGAGGGCACAGATACGCAGTATTTT. Protein: CASSQRGLAEGTDTQYF.